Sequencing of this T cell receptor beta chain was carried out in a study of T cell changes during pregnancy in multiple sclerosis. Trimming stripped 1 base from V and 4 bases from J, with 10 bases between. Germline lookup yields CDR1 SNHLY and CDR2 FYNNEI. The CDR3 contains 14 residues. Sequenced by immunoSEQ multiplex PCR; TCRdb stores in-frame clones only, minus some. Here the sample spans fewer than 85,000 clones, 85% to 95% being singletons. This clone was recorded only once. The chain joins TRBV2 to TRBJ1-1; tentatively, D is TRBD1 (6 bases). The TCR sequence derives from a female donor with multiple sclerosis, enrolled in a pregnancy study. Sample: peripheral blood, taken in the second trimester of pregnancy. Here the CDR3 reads CASSEEGVGTEAFF. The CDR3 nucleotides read TGTGCCAGCAGTGAAGAGGGGGTGGGCACTGAAGCTTTCTTT.